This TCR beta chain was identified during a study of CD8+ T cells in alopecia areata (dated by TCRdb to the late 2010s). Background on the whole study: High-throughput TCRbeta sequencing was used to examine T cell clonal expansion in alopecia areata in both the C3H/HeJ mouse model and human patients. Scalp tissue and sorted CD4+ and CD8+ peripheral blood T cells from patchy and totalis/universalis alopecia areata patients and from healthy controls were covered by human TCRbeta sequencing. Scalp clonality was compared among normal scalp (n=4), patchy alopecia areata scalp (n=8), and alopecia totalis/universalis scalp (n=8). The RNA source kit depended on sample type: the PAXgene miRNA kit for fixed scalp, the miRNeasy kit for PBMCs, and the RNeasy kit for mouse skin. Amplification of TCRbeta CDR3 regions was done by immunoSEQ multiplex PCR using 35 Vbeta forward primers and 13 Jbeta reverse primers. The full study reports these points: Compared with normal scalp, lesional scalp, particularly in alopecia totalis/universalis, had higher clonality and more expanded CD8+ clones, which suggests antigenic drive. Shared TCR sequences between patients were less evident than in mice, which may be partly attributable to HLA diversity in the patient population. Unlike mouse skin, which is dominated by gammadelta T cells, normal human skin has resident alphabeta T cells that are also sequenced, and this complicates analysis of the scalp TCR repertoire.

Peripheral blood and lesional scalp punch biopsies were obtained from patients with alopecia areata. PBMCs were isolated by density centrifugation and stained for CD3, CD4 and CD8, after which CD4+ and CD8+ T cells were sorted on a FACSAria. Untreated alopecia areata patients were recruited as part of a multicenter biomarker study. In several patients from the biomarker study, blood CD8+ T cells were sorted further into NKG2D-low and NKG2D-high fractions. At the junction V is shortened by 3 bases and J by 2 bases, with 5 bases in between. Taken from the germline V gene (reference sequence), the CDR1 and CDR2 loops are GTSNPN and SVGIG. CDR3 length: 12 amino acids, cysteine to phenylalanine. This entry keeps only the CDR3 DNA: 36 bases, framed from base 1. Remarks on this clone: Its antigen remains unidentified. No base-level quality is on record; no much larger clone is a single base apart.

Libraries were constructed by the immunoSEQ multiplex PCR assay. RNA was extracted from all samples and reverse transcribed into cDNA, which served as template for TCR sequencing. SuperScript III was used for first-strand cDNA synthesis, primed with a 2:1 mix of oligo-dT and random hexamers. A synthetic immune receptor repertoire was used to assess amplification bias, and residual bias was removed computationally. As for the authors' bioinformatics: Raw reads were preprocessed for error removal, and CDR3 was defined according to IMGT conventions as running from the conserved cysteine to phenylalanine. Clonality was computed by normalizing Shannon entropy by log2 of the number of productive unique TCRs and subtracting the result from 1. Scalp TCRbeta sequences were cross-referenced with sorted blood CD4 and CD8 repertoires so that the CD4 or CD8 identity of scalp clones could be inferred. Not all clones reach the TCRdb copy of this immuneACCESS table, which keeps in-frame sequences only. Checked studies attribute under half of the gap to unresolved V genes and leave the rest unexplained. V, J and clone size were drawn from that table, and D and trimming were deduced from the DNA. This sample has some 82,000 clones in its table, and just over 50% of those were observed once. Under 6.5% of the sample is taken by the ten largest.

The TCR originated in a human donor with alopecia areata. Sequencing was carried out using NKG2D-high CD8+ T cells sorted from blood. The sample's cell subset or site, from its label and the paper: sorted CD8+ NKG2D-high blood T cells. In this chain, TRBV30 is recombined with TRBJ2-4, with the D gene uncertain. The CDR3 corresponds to CAWRGSKNIQYF. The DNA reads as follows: TGTGCCTGGAGGGGGTCCAAAAACATTCAGTACTTC.